A selection of T cell receptor beta chains follows, all from one sample in a study of T cells after posttransplantation cyclophosphamide. The table came from immunoSEQ multiplex PCR; TCRdb's copy has only in-frame clones and leaves some out. Captured here are thousands of clones, none seen once; the top ten comprise over 9.5%. This specimen consisted of PBMCs, obtained after allogeneic stem cell transplant with posttransplant cyclophosphamide. The receptors derive from a male patient between 60 and 69 years old who received an allogeneic stem cell transplant from a related donor and was CMV-positive. Some T cells may have come from the graft donor. CDR3s include the opening cysteine and the closing phenylalanine or tryptophan. Fields, in order: V gene, CDR3 protein.

>TRBV7-9
CASISSETQYF
>TRBV12-2
CASRLEGTGTKLFF
>TRBV5-1
CASSLVETQYF
>TRBV18
CASSASEGETQYF
>TRBV19
CASSSQNSYNEQFF
>TRBV5-6
CASSLGRSEGYTF
>TRBV28
CASRIGLVGEQFF
>TRBV9
CASSVEAELLGQFF
>TRBV14
CASSQGGNGELFF
>TRBV7-9
CASSLAETTVQFF
>TRBV28
CASSPLTAGFDQPQHF
>TRBV5-4
CASSLAQFSTDTQYF
>TRBV6-6
CASSYGGNYGYTF
>TRBV7-2
CASSRSLREGRYNEQFF
>TRBV28
CASSWGSYGYTF
>TRBV4-2
CASSQLIALSYNEQFF
>TRBV27
CASSFPRTRIPYEQYF
>TRBV5-4
CASSPRASTDTQYF
>TRBV29-1
CSVEKGYTGELFF
>TRBV4-1
CASSQVGSGGNTGELFF
>TRBV5-1
CASSPKTGGLRDTQYF
>TRBV2
CASSEAQATGELFF
>TRBV9
CASSDQGIIDTGELFF
>TRBV19
CASSLSGVFYNEQFF
>TRBV28
CASSRGGTSPYEQYF
>TRBV4-3
CASSQDVWAMGYGYTF
>TRBV6-1
CASSEWGLADTDTQYF
>TRBV5-1
CASSLSGTGGEKLFF
>TRBV5-6
CASSVTGLLEKLFF
>TRBV27
CASSFWGILDGYTF
>TRBV19
CASSPGGAGDSNQPQHF
>TRBV27
CASSEGTEGSYNSPLHF
>TRBV10-1
CASRVGLKSYEQYF
>TRBV30
CAWTRPTNYGYTF
>TRBV5-6
CASSLIVSNTEAFF
>TRBV5-1
CASRSDRVETQYF
>TRBV5-8
CASSFLESLQETQYF
>TRBV5-6
CASSSPAQGTDTQYF
>TRBV21-1
CASSKVATGINYGYTF
>TRBV5-8
CASSLLPGLAGETQYF
>TRBV6-1
CASTPPGYEQYF
>TRBV5-4
CASSLMGQGVYEQYF
>TRBV19
CASSMTPSTDTQYF
>TRBV7-8
CASSQDIAYQPQHF
>TRBV11-3
CASSLGGLSTDTQYF
>TRBV5-4
CASSWKGLGFRETQYF
>TRBV27
CASSFRGRGNQPQHF
>TRBV4-3
CASSQDPAGGPAGELFF
>TRBV5-8
CASSLQGFNEKLFF
>TRBV4-2
CASSQETSGTRGGELFF
>TRBV2
CASSDLAGVANTGELFF
>TRBV19
CASSISLAGGSDTQYF
>TRBV5-1
CASSASGTDYNEQFF
>TRBV5-1
CASSSWRGRTGELFF
>TRBV7-2
CASSLTGQGYTGELFF
>TRBV20-1
CSARDSTEAFF
>TRBV9
CASSVELAGFETQYF
>TRBV19
CASSIGLGSGANVLTF
>TRBV29-1
CSATGVNQPQHF